These 18 T cell receptor beta chains were all obtained from the same sample, sequenced in a study of T cell responses to AZD1222 COVID-19 vaccine. The repertoire was sequenced with immunoSEQ multiplex PCR; TCRdb's copy has only in-frame clones and lacks some. The table records some 81,000 clones, 70% to 90% of them present only once. Sequencing used peripheral blood, obtained 28 days after the second AZD1222 dose. The receptors were gathered from an adult who received the AZD1222 COVID-19 vaccine.

J is TRBJ2-5 and V is TRBV7-3; D remains ambiguous. Germline CDR1 SGHTA, CDR2 FQGTGA. This CDR3 is 13 amino acids long. The ends were cut back, 5 bases at V and 3 bases at J, with 10 bases in the middle. The CDR3 coding sequence is TGTGCCAGCAGCCAGGTCCATAAAGAGACCCAGTACTTC. It yields the protein CASSQVHKETQYF.

The chain carries TRBV7-3 and TRBJ2-1; D perhaps matches TRBD1 (6 bases). Germline V gene data show CDR1 as SGHTA and CDR2 as FQGTGA. The CDR3 contains 13 residues. V was clipped by 3 bases and J by 7 bases, with 10 bases between them. The CDR3 sequence: CASSLGAGNEQFF. CDR3 DNA: TGTGCCAGCAGCTTGGGGGCGGGTAATGAGCAGTTCTTC.

V usage is TRBV27 and J usage is TRBJ2-1; 12 bases match TRBD2. CDR1 is MNHEY and CDR2 is SMNVEV in the germline V gene (reference sequence). The V gene end was trimmed by 7 bases and the J gene end by 6 bases; junction bases not matched to a gene: 10. The CDR3 runs to 16 residues. The CDR3 loop reads CASTTLASGGANEQFF. The CDR3 nucleotides are TGTGCCAGCACCACCTTGGCTAGCGGGGGGGCCAATGAGCAGTTCTTC.

CDR3 DNA sequence: TGTGCCTGGAGCGCCCAAGAGACCCAGTACTTC. It codes for CAWSAQETQYF. V and J are TRBV30 and TRBJ2-5; D is unresolved. This CDR3 has 11 amino acids. Deletions cut 3 bases from V and 1 base from J, with 3 bases between. Germline V gene data show CDR1 as GTSNPN and CDR2 as SVGIG (reference sequence).

This clone was observed a single time. The V gene is TRBV11-1, the J gene TRBJ1-2; 10 bases fit TRBD1. Trimming removed 5 bases from V and 5 bases from J; junction bases left unmatched: 8. This CDR3 has 15 residues. Germline CDR1 reads SGHAT; CDR2 reads FQDESV (reference sequence). In nucleotides, the CDR3 is TGTGCCAGCAGCAGCCGGGACAGGGGTTTTTATGGCTACACCTTC. Translation gives CASSSRDRGFYGYTF.

The CDR3 loop is CAWRIPAGKSYNSPLHF. DNA for the CDR3: TGTGCCTGGAGGATCCCGGCGGGGAAGTCCTATAATTCACCCCTCCACTTT. This chain uses TRBV30 with TRBJ1-6; unclear D gene. The ends were cut back, 3 bases at V and 1 base at J, with 16 bases in the middle. The CDR3 totals 17 residues. Germline values: CDR1 GTSNPN, CDR2 SVGIG (reference sequence).

In DNA, the CDR3 is TGTGCCTGGACCGACCCCAGCAGGAATCAGCCCCAGCATTTT. Encoded protein: CAWTDPSRNQPQHF. This rearrangement joins TRBV30 to TRBJ1-5; no reliable D call. CDR1 is GTSNPN, CDR2 SVGIG, per germline (reference sequence). The V and J ends lost 4 bases and 4 bases respectively, with 14 bases between them. This CDR3 spans 14 amino acids.

This clone was found once. V usage is TRBV5-5 and J usage is TRBJ1-6, with D perhaps TRBD1 (6 bases). Trimming removed 1 base from V and 10 bases from J, with 12 bases in between. CDR3 size: 14 residues. Germline V gene sequence: CDR1 SGHKS, CDR2 YYEKEE (reference sequence). The CDR3 sequence: CASSLSGGRSPLHF. For the CDR3, the DNA is TGTGCCAGCAGCTTGAGTGGGGGCAGGTCACCCCTCCACTTT.

The rearrangement uses TRBV14 and TRBJ1-3; D not certain. Per germline, CDR1 SGHDN and CDR2 FVKESK. V dropped 3 bases and J dropped 2 bases, with 8 bases sitting between them. The CDR3 is made up of 14 amino acids. Here the CDR3 reads CASSHYRTGNTIYF. The CDR3, as DNA: TGTGCCAGCAGCCACTACCGTACTGGAAACACCATATATTTT.

The chain is built from TRBV18 and TRBJ1-2; no clear D gene. Germline CDR1 and CDR2: KGHSH and LQKENI. The CDR3 totals 14 residues. V lost 2 bases to trimming and J lost 0 bases, with 7 bases between them. CDR3 in amino acids: CASSPITANYGYTF. In DNA, the CDR3 is TGTGCCAGCTCACCAATCACGGCTAACTATGGCTACACCTTC.

The V and J genes are TRBV28 and TRBJ1-1; D possibly corresponds to TRBD1 (6 bases). CDR1 and CDR2 from the germline V gene are MDHEN and SYDVKM. The ends were cut back, 2 bases at V and 0 bases at J, with 10 bases in the middle. The CDR3 is 15 amino acids. This CDR3 reads CASSLPGHMNTEAFF. In DNA, the CDR3 is TGTGCCAGCAGTTTACCGGGACATATGAACACTGAAGCTTTCTTT.

The chain joins TRBV7-9 to TRBJ1-4, with 10 positions matching TRBD1. The CDR3 is 14 residues long. Trimming cost V 6 bases and J 4 bases; bases outside gene matches: 2. Germline lookup yields CDR1 SEHNR and CDR2 FQNEAQ (reference sequence). The CDR3 loop is CASRGDRGNEKLFF. In nucleotides, the CDR3 is TGTGCCAGCAGAGGGGACAGGGGTAATGAAAAACTGTTTTTT. Using reference TRBV7-9 and TRBJ1-4 for the parts outside the CDR3, the full variable domain is DTGVSQNPRHKITKRGQNVTFRCDPISEHNRLYWYRQTLGQGPEFLTYFQNEAQLEKSRLLSDRFSAERPKGSFSTLEIQRTEQGDSAMYLCASRGDRGNEKLFFGSGTQLSVL.

The V gene is TRBV6-5, the J gene TRBJ1-6, with D uncertain. The V gene lost 8 bases and the J gene lost 4 bases, with 6 bases spanning the gap. Germline V gene lookup returns CDR1 MNHEY and CDR2 SVGAGI. This CDR3 is built from 12 residues. CDR3 protein: CASREYNSPLHF. For the CDR3, the DNA is TGTGCCAGCCGGGAGTATAATTCACCCCTCCACTTT.

The J gene is TRBJ2-1, the V gene TRBV20-1, with D maybe TRBD1 (5 bases). V lost 6 bases and J 5 bases, leaving 8 bases between the germline ends. This CDR3 is built from 11 residues. Germline values: CDR1 DFQATT, CDR2 SNEGSKA (reference sequence). CDR3 in DNA: TGCAGTGCAGGGGATCACAATGAGCAGTTCTTC. This translates into CSAGDHNEQFF.

V usage is TRBV19 and J usage is TRBJ2-3; 8 bases map to TRBD2. Germline V gives CDR1 LNHDA, CDR2 SQIVND (reference sequence). The CDR3 extends over 16 amino acids. With 3 bases clipped from V and 0 bases from J, the junction kept 5 bases outside the gene matches. For the CDR3, the DNA is TGTGCCAGTAGTATGAGGACTAGCCCTAGCACAGATACGCAGTATTTT. It is translated as CASSMRTSPSTDTQYF.

V usage is TRBV27 and J usage is TRBJ2-2, with 9 nucleotides matching TRBD1. The V segment lost 5 bases and the J segment 8 bases; nucleotides outside the gene matches: 6. The CDR3 has 14 amino acids. Germline V gene data show CDR1 as MNHEY and CDR2 as SMNVEV (reference sequence). The CDR3: CASSTGTGSGELFF. The CDR3 DNA reads TGTGCCAGCAGTACCGGGACAGGGTCGGGGGAGCTGTTTTTT.

The chain carries TRBV6-5 and TRBJ1-4, with D hard to call. This CDR3 contains 15 residues. The V end was cut by 0 bases, the J end by 0 bases, with 5 bases between. The V gene's germline CDR1 is MNHEY and CDR2 SVGAGI. Here the CDR3 reads CASSYSTATNEKLFF. For the CDR3, the DNA is TGTGCCAGCAGTTACTCCACAGCAACTAATGAAAAACTGTTTTTT.

The rearrangement links TRBV19 to TRBJ2-1; TRBD1 matches at 9 bases. V dropped 4 bases and J dropped 5; count of bases not matched to a gene: 6. The CDR3 consists of 15 residues. The germline gives CDR1 LNHDA, CDR2 SQIVND (reference sequence). This CDR3 is CASSKPGQGDNEQFF. Here the CDR3 DNA reads TGTGCCAGTAGTAAACCGGGACAGGGTGACAATGAGCAGTTCTTC.